A selection of T cell receptor beta chains follows, all from one sample in a study of T cell responses to AZD1222 COVID-19 vaccine. Profiling relied on immunoSEQ multiplex PCR, and the TCRdb table lists in-frame clones only, not all of them. The profile shows about 150,000 clones, roughly 93% of them singletons. Sequenced material: peripheral blood, taken on day 0 of AZD1222 vaccination. All receptors come from an adult in good health. CDR3s include the opening cysteine and the closing phenylalanine or tryptophan. Fields, in order: D gene, V gene, clone size, J gene, CDR3 length, CDR3 protein, CDR3 DNA. D genes are given only for firm matches. Clone size is given for some rows only: seen once, a few or many times, or a class if the clone is expanded.

D: TRBD2; V: TRBV11-2; size: .; J: TRBJ2-3; length: 15; CDR3: CASSSRLAGGDTQYF; DNA: TGTGCCAGCAGCTCTAGACTAGCGGGGGGAGATACGCAGTATTTT
D: TRBD1; V: TRBV30; size: .; J: TRBJ1-1; length: 15; CDR3: CAWSAARDRGVEAFF; DNA: TGTGCCTGGAGTGCCGCCCGAGACAGGGGGGTTGAAGCTTTCTTT
D: .; V: TRBV6-6; size: .; J: TRBJ1-1; length: 13; CDR3: CASSSLMNTEAFF; DNA: TGTGCCAGCAGTTCGCTTATGAACACTGAAGCTTTCTTT
D: .; V: TRBV14; size: once; J: TRBJ2-1; length: 15; CDR3: CASSQDVGVFNEQFF; DNA: TGTGCCAGCAGCCAAGATGTCGGGGTGTTCAATGAGCAGTTCTTC
D: .; V: TRBV10-3; size: .; J: TRBJ1-1; length: 15; CDR3: CAISDLGPLGTEAFF; DNA: TGTGCCATCAGTGACTTGGGGCCCCTGGGCACTGAAGCTTTCTTT
D: .; V: TRBV19; size: .; J: TRBJ1-5; length: 15; CDR3: CASSQDRLGNQPQHF; DNA: TGTGCCAGTAGTCAAGACAGGCTGGGCAATCAGCCCCAGCATTTT
D: .; V: TRBV19; size: .; J: TRBJ2-1; length: 15; CDR3: CASSIWQGSVGEQFF; DNA: TGTGCCAGTAGTATCTGGCAGGGTAGCGTCGGTGAGCAGTTCTTC
D: TRBD2; V: TRBV5-4; size: .; J: TRBJ2-7; length: 13; CDR3: CASSSGLAYEQYF; DNA: TGTGCCAGCAGCTCGGGACTAGCATACGAGCAGTACTTC
D: .; V: TRBV19; size: few; J: TRBJ2-5; length: 13; CDR3: CASSIGVQETQYF; DNA: TGTGCCAGTAGTATAGGGGTACAAGAGACCCAGTACTTC
D: .; V: TRBV5-1; size: .; J: TRBJ2-7; length: 14; CDR3: CASSGITGPYEQYF; DNA: TGCGCCAGCAGCGGAATAACCGGCCCCTACGAGCAGTACTTC
D: TRBD1; V: TRBV7-3; size: .; J: TRBJ1-2; length: 16; CDR3: CASSSPDRVVPDGYTF; DNA: TGTGCCAGCAGCTCACCGGACAGGGTAGTCCCAGATGGCTACACCTTC
D: .; V: TRBV24-1; size: .; J: TRBJ2-3; length: 17; CDR3: CATSDSPALGSTDTQYF; DNA: TGTGCCACCAGTGATTCCCCGGCCCTCGGGAGCACAGATACGCAGTATTTT
D: .; V: TRBV21-1; size: few; J: TRBJ1-3; length: 18; CDR3: CASTQLMRTACHGNTIYF; DNA: TGTGCCAGCACCCAATTAATGCGGACAGCCTGCCATGGAAACACCATATATTTT
D: TRBD2; V: TRBV15; size: once; J: TRBJ2-1; length: 14; CDR3: CATIEPGLDNEQFF; DNA: TGTGCCACTATCGAACCGGGACTAGACAATGAGCAGTTCTTC
D: .; V: TRBV27; size: .; J: TRBJ2-2; length: 13; CDR3: CASSLVYTGELFF; DNA: TGTGCCAGCAGTTTGGTTTACACCGGGGAGCTGTTTTTT
D: TRBD2; V: TRBV7-3; size: .; J: TRBJ2-5; length: 15; CDR3: CASSLAGGPGKTQYF; DNA: TGTGCCAGCAGCTTAGCGGGAGGGCCGGGAAAGACCCAGTACTTC
D: .; V: TRBV3-1/TRBV3-2; size: .; J: TRBJ2-3; length: 16; CDR3: CASSQERAAYTDTQYF; DNA: TGTGCCAGCAGCCAAGAAAGGGCTGCCTACACAGATACGCAGTATTTT
D: .; V: TRBV19; size: .; J: TRBJ2-1; length: 15; CDR3: CASSIFGTSYNEQFF; DNA: TGTGCCAGTAGTATATTCGGGACCTCCTACAATGAGCAGTTCTTC
D: .; V: TRBV13; size: .; J: TRBJ2-7; length: 12; CDR3: CASSSDLYEQYF; DNA: TGTGCCAGCAGCTCGGACCTCTACGAGCAGTACTTC
D: .; V: TRBV28; size: .; J: TRBJ1-1; length: 11; CDR3: CASNPGTEAFF; DNA: TGTGCCAGCAATCCTGGGACTGAAGCTTTCTTT